The clone carrying this T cell receptor (beta chain) was seen only a few times. The antigen is not known. The second PCR ran about 6 to 12 cycles with a sample-barcoded 5' primer and J-beta primers. TCRdb reprocessed the 5' RACE reads via MiXCR and lists one record per CDR3 protein. The table shows some 750,000 distinct CDR3 sequences, with 22% occurring only once. Germline CDR1 is DFQATT and CDR2 is SNEGSKA (reference sequence). V lost 1 base, J lost 4 bases, and 5 bases stayed unmatched. This CDR3 region has 15 residues. The data were taken from a study of blood T cells in healthy people across ages. Study observations and caveats: One million T cells yielded diversity estimates that were considered underestimates.

The sequenced sample consisted of blood. The receptor comes from a man between 65 and 85 years old in good health. The V and J genes are TRBV20-1 and TRBJ1-1; 11 bases fit TRBD1. The chain's CDR3 is CSARGGTGGVTEAFF. CDR3 bases: TGCAGTGCTAGAGGGGGGACAGGGGGGGTCACTGAAGCTTTCTTT.